One and the same sample provided the 5 T cell receptor beta chains below, sequenced in a study of blood T cell repertoires in COVID-19. Using immunoSEQ multiplex PCR, the repertoire was profiled, and TCRdb retains in-frame clones only, with some absent. This table holds about 380,000 clones, more than 70% found once. Sequenced sample: PBMCs or T cells enriched from blood (not recorded which). The receptors come from a woman under 30 who had recovered from COVID-19.

The chain couples TRBV7-6 to TRBJ1-6; tentatively, D is TRBD1 (6 bases). The CDR3 contains 16 residues. V was shortened by 1 base and J by 7 bases, with 14 bases between the two germline ends. Germline CDR1 SGHVS, CDR2 FNYEAQ. The CDR3 sequence is CASSLGPGGRNSPLHF. For the CDR3, the DNA is TGTGCCAGCAGCTTAGGCCCGGGGGGCAGAAATTCACCCCTCCACTTT.

V gene TRBV29-1 combines with J gene TRBJ1-2; maybe TRBD1 (5 bases). Trimming left V 3 bases short and J 3 bases short, with 8 bases between. The germline V gene has CDR1 SQVTM and CDR2 ANQGSEA. CDR3 length: 12 residues. The CDR3 loop is CSVEGLDYGYTF. CDR3 DNA sequence: TGCAGCGTTGAGGGACTCGACTATGGCTACACCTTC.

This sequence joins TRBV15 and TRBJ1-1, with D tentatively TRBD1 (5 bases). Germline V lookup: CDR1 LNHNV, CDR2 YYDKDF (reference sequence). This CDR3 spans 14 amino acids. V lost 0 bases, J lost 10 bases, and 15 bases lay in between. The CDR3 nucleotides are TGTGCCACCAGCAGAGATGGCGGCAGGGAGGTAGCTTTCTTT. Protein product: CATSRDGGREVAFF.

The CDR3 region is CASNPRGGGGNEQFF. In DNA form, the CDR3 reads TGTGCCAGCAACCCCCGGGGTGGGGGCGGAAATGAGCAGTTCTTC. The chain carries TRBV9 and TRBJ2-1; possibly TRBD1 for D (6 bases). V lost 6 bases and J lost 7, with 20 bases in between. The V gene's germline CDR1 is SGDLS and CDR2 YYNGEE. The CDR3 length is 15 residues.

This clone came up once. The V call is TRBV6-5, the J call TRBJ1-5; 7 nucleotides align to TRBD1. Germline values: CDR1 MNHEY, CDR2 SVGAGI. This CDR3 spans 14 amino acids. The junction had 9 bases not matched to a gene; V was cut back by 7 bases and J by 6 bases. The CDR3 region is CASNVGGEAQPQHF. Written as DNA, the CDR3 is TGTGCCAGCAATGTAGGGGGCGAGGCTCAGCCCCAGCATTTT.